Below, 26 T cell receptor beta chains from the same sample are listed, as sequenced in a study of blood T cell repertoires in COVID-19. Measured with immunoSEQ multiplex PCR; TCRdb has only the in-frame clones, and not every one. The table shows some 150,000 clones, with 80% to 90% occurring only once. Source material: peripheral blood. The receptor source for this set is a woman between 45 and 65 years old with acute or convalescent COVID-19.

Only a few counts were recorded for this clone. The CDR3 coding sequence is TGTGCCACCAGCAGAGGAGGGTACGAGCAGTACTTC. Its translation is CATSRGGYEQYF. The J gene is TRBJ2-7, the V gene TRBV15; D is possibly TRBD2 (5 bases). Looked up from germline, CDR1 is LNHNV and CDR2 is YYDKDF (reference sequence). This CDR3 spans 12 amino acids. V was shortened by 1 base and J by 4 bases, with 5 bases between the two germline ends.

The chain combines TRBV5-5 with TRBJ1-4; D may be TRBD1 (6 bases). There are 15 residues in the CDR3. Trimming removed 3 bases at V and 6 bases at J, with 15 bases between. CDR1 and CDR2 from the germline V gene are SGHKS and YYEKEE (reference sequence). The CDR3 nucleotides read TGTGCCAGCAGCTCTGACCAGGGGCGAGATGAAAAACTGTTTTTT. As protein: CASSSDQGRDEKLFF.

The gene calls are TRBV30 and TRBJ1-4; 9 bases map to TRBD1. Germline CDR1 is GTSNPN and CDR2 is SVGIG (reference sequence). The CDR3 runs 13 residues. Losses at the gene ends were 3 bases for V and 8 bases for J; bases not matched to a gene: 4. Here the CDR3 reads CAWRGTGKEKLFF. The CDR3, as DNA: TGTGCCTGGAGAGGGACAGGGAAAGAAAAACTGTTTTTT.

Regarding this clone: This CDR3 is also generated by other DNA sequences in the sample. The chain carries TRBV19 and TRBJ2-7, with unresolved D. V was pared by 5 bases and J by 2 bases, with 4 bases between. CDR1 LNHDA and CDR2 SQIVND come from the germline V gene (reference sequence). This CDR3 contains 11 residues. The CDR3 DNA sequence: TGTGCCAGTAGTTCCGCCTACGAGCAGTACTTC. Translation gives CASSSAYEQYF.

This chain joins TRBV9 and TRBJ2-1; 8 positions agree with TRBD2. V gave up 1 base and J gave up 7 bases; unmatched junction bases: 7. Germline CDR1 SGDLS, CDR2 YYNGEE. This CDR3 is 15 amino acids long. Written as DNA, the CDR3 is TGTGCCAGCAGCGTAAGGGGGACTAGGGCAAATGAGCAGTTCTTC. Translating gives CASSVRGTRANEQFF.

Here the CDR3 reads CASSQDPRGGQPQHF. The CDR3 DNA follows: TGTGCCAGCAGCCAAGATCCCAGGGGCGGTCAGCCCCAGCATTTT. This sequence joins TRBV3-1 (or the pseudogene TRBV3-2) and TRBJ1-5; tentative D call: TRBD1 (6 bases). V was cut by 0 bases and J by 6 bases, with 12 bases left in between. The CDR3 runs to 15 residues. CDR1 and CDR2 (germline): LGHDT, YNNKEL (reference sequence).

The genes are TRBV25-1 and TRBJ2-1; 9 bases fit TRBD2. The ends lost 3 bases at V and 5 bases at J; junction bases unmatched: 11. Germline V gives CDR1 MGHDK, CDR2 SYGVNS. This CDR3 is built from 17 residues. CDR3 sequence: CASSDPNRLAVHNEQFF. The CDR3 DNA reads as TGTGCCAGCAGTGATCCCAATCGACTAGCGGTACACAATGAGCAGTTCTTC. Together with reference TRBV25-1 and TRBJ2-1, the CDR3 gives the full variable domain: EADIYQTPRYLVIGTGKKITLECSQTMGHDKMYWYQQDPGMELHLIHYSYGVNSTEKGDLSSESTVSRIRTEHFPLTLESARPSHTSQYLCASSDPNRLAVHNEQFFGPGTRLTVL.

In this sample, this clone turned up once. The CDR3 is CASSQALTGIYNSPLHF. DNA of the CDR3: TGCGCCAGCAGCCAAGCCCTGACAGGGATTTATAATTCACCCCTCCACTTT. The rearrangement joins TRBV4-1 to TRBJ1-6; 7 nucleotides agree with TRBD1. This CDR3 region has 17 residues. CDR1 is MGHRA and CDR2 is YSYEKL in the germline V gene. Trimming removed 1 base from V and 4 bases from J; junction bases left unmatched: 7.

This rearrangement joins TRBV2 to TRBJ2-1, with TRBD2 matching over 8 bases. The V gene end was trimmed by 3 bases and the J gene end by 7 bases; junction bases not matched to a gene: 8. The CDR3 is 15 amino acids. Germline-derived CDR1 and CDR2 are SNHLY and FYNNEI. CDR3 sequence reads: CASSDSGGGSNEQFF. Here the CDR3 DNA reads TGTGCCAGCAGTGACTCGGGGGGGGGAAGTAATGAGCAGTTCTTC.

The gene calls are TRBV30 and TRBJ1-1; D is uncertain. The CDR3 loop spans 13 amino acids. Trimming took off 3 bases at V and 2 bases at J, with 10 bases between the two ends. Germline V gene sequence: CDR1 GTSNPN, CDR2 SVGIG (reference sequence). The CDR3 nucleotides are TGTGCCTGGAGAGTGGCGGATAACACTGAAGCTTTCTTT. Translating it yields CAWRVADNTEAFF.

The V call is TRBV7-8, the J call TRBJ2-6; 7 bases are a match to TRBD1. Germline V gene sequence: CDR1 SGHVS, CDR2 FQNEAQ. The CDR3 is 20 amino acids. The junction had 11 bases not matched to a gene; V was cut back by 0 bases and J by 0 bases. DNA of the CDR3: TGTGCCAGCAGCTTAGCCCTTCCCCACAGGGGCCACTCTGGGGCCAACGTCCTGACTTTC. Protein: CASSLALPHRGHSGANVLTF.

The rearrangement links TRBV9 to TRBJ2-3, with 8 bases lining up with TRBD2. With V trimmed by 0 bases and J by 1 base, 4 bases remained unmatched. Germline V lookup: CDR1 SGDLS, CDR2 YYNGEE. This CDR3 is built from 16 residues. The CDR3: CASSVVRAGGTDTQYF. The DNA for the CDR3 is TGTGCCAGCAGCGTAGTGCGAGCGGGGGGCACAGATACGCAGTATTTT.

The chain is built from TRBV27 and TRBJ2-7, with D possibly TRBD2 on 5 matching bases. The CDR3 extends over 15 amino acids. V was clipped by 3 bases and J by 6 bases, with 18 bases between them. CDR1 MNHEY and CDR2 SMNVEV come from the germline V gene (reference sequence). The CDR3 DNA reads as TGTGCCAGCAGTTTCGGACTCCCCGTTCCCTCCGAGCAGTACTTC. It is translated as CASSFGLPVPSEQYF.

J is TRBJ1-5 and V is TRBV20-1; D unresolved. CDR1 is DFQATT and CDR2 is SNEGSKA in the germline V gene (reference sequence). This CDR3 has 14 residues. V was shortened by 3 bases and J by 4 bases, with 13 bases between the two germline ends. This chain's CDR3 is CSASGPVTNQPQHF. Here the CDR3 DNA reads TGCAGTGCTAGTGGGCCAGTCACAAATCAGCCCCAGCATTTT.

The chain is built from TRBV2 and TRBJ2-3; no clear D. CDR3 length: 12 amino acids. Per the germline V gene, CDR1 is SNHLY and CDR2 is FYNNEI. Deletions cut 5 bases from V and 3 bases from J, with 6 bases between. The DNA of the CDR3 is TGTGCCAGCAGTCCCAGTACAGATACGCAGTATTTT. Translation gives CASSPSTDTQYF.

The chain links TRBV2 to TRBJ1-2; D remains unclear. CDR1 and CDR2 from the germline V gene are SNHLY and FYNNEI. The CDR3 has 15 residues. The V end was cut by 6 bases, the J end by 2 bases, with 16 bases between. The CDR3 sequence: CASSPTGRQNYGYTF. Written as DNA, the CDR3 is TGTGCCAGCAGCCCCACGGGGAGGCAGAACTATGGCTACACCTTC.

The chain employs TRBV2 and TRBJ1-5, with D tentatively TRBD1 (5 bases). The V gene's germline CDR1 is SNHLY and CDR2 FYNNEI. Trimming took 4 bases from V and 2 from J, leaving 9 bases between them. The length of the CDR3 is 14 residues. DNA of the CDR3: TGTGCCAGCAGTGGGCAGGGCGGCAATCAGCCCCAGCATTTT. The encoded protein is CASSGQGGNQPQHF. Combining the CDR3 with reference TRBV2 and TRBJ1-5 gives the whole variable domain EPEVTQTPSHQVTQMGQEVILRCVPISNHLYFYWYRQILGQKVEFLVSFYNNEISEKSEIFDDQFSVERPDGSNFTLKIRSTKLEDSAMYFCASSGQGGNQPQHFGDGTRLSIL.

The chain employs TRBV6-5 and TRBJ1-3; D gene unclear. Looked up from germline, CDR1 is MNHEY and CDR2 is SVGAGI. The CDR3 has 13 amino acids. Trimming cost V 0 bases and J 4 bases, with 4 bases left between them. The CDR3 sequence is CASSYSRGNTIYF. The DNA for the CDR3 is TGTGCCAGCAGTTACTCCCGGGGAAACACCATATATTTT.

The chain recombines TRBV27 with TRBJ1-1; a weak D match, TRBD1 (6 bases). Germline V gives CDR1 MNHEY, CDR2 SMNVEV (reference sequence). This CDR3 spans 15 amino acids. The germline V and J ends were trimmed by 5 bases and 4 bases, with 17 bases remaining between them. The CDR3 DNA sequence: TGTGCCAGCAGTGTAACCAGGGGAAGTGCCACTGAAGCTTTCTTT. It yields the protein CASSVTRGSATEAFF.

The chain uses TRBV18 and TRBJ1-1; no reliable D call. V lost 0 bases and J 1 base, leaving 6 bases between the germline ends. Germline lookup yields CDR1 KGHSH and CDR2 LQKENI. The CDR3 sequence is 14 residues long. CDR3 nucleotide sequence: TGTGCCAGCTCACCACCGACTCAGAACACTGAAGCTTTCTTT. This gives the protein CASSPPTQNTEAFF.

This chain uses TRBV7-3 with TRBJ2-1, with D possibly being TRBD1 (6 bases). Germline lookup yields CDR1 SGHTA and CDR2 FQGTGA. The CDR3 covers 15 residues. V was clipped by 5 bases and J by 6 bases, with 17 bases between them. CDR3 sequence: CASSPYLGHGNEQFF. CDR3 sequence (DNA): TGTGCCAGCAGCCCATACTTGGGACACGGCAATGAGCAGTTCTTC.

The count of this clone is one. This rearrangement joins TRBV7-8 to TRBJ1-1; D gene uncertain. V dropped 0 bases and J dropped 0 bases, with 5 bases sitting between them. Germline CDR1 SGHVS, CDR2 FQNEAQ. CDR3 length: 14 amino acids. CDR3 sequence: CASSLAALNTEAFF. CDR3 in DNA: TGTGCCAGCAGCTTAGCAGCATTGAACACTGAAGCTTTCTTT.

The chain is built from TRBV7-8 and TRBJ1-5, with 7 bases lining up with TRBD1. Per germline, CDR1 SGHVS and CDR2 FQNEAQ. V lost 3 bases and J lost 5; bases outside the gene matches: 7. The CDR3 totals 15 residues. CDR3 sequence reads: CASSFATGAHQPQHF. The CDR3 DNA sequence: TGTGCCAGCAGCTTCGCCACAGGGGCGCATCAGCCCCAGCATTTT.

The rearrangement uses TRBV30 and TRBJ2-5; D unclear. Per the germline V gene, CDR1 is GTSNPN and CDR2 is SVGIG (reference sequence). This CDR3 is 11 amino acids long. Deletions cut 3 bases from V and 6 bases from J, with 8 bases between. This chain's CDR3 is CAWRRHQTQYF. The CDR3 DNA sequence: TGTGCCTGGAGGAGGCACCAGACCCAGTACTTC.

This clone came up a few times. V gene TRBV5-1 combines with J gene TRBJ1-2; D gene uncertain. The V gene lost 1 base and the J gene lost 2 bases, with 9 bases spanning the gap. Germline V lookup: CDR1 SGHRS, CDR2 YFSETQ. The CDR3 is made up of 14 amino acids. The CDR3 coding sequence is TGCGCCAGCAGCTTGACCCCCGAGAACTATGGCTACACCTTC. Its translation is CASSLTPENYGYTF.

The chain links TRBV20-1 to TRBJ2-7, with TRBD2 identical over 11 bases. The V gene end was trimmed by 3 bases and the J gene end by 4 bases; junction bases not matched to a gene: 5. This CDR3 region has 14 residues. Germline V gives CDR1 DFQATT, CDR2 SNEGSKA (reference sequence). The chain's CDR3 is CSASPTSGIYEQYF. The CDR3 DNA sequence: TGCAGTGCTAGTCCGACTAGCGGGATTTACGAGCAGTACTTC.